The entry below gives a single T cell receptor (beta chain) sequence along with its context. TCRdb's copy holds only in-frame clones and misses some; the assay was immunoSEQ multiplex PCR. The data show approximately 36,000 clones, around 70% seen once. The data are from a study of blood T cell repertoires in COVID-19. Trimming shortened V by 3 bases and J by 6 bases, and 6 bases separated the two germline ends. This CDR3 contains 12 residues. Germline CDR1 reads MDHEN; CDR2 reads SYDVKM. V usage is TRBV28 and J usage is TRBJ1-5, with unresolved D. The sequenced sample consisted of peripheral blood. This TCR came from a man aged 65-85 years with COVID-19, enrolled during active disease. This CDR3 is CASSFTRQPQHF. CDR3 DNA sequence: TGTGCCAGCAGTTTTACGCGTCAGCCCCAGCATTTT.